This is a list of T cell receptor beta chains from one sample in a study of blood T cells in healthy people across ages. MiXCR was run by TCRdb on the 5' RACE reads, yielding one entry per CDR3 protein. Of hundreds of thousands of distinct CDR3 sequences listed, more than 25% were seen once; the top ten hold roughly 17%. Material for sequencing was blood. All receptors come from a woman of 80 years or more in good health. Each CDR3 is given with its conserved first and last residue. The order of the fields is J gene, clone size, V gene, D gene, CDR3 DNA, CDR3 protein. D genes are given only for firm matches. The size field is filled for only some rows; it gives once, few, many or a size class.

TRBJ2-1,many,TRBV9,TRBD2,TGTGCCAGCAGCCGAACCCCAACTAGCGGGGGCTACAATGAGCAGTTCTTC,CASSRTPTSGGYNEQFF
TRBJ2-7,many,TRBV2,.,TGTGCCAGCACCAAGGAGGAAAGAGGCGAGCAGTACTTC,CASTKEERGEQYF
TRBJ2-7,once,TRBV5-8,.,TGTGCCAGCAGCTTGGCCGGGTCGGTTGAGCAGTACTTC,CASSLAGSVEQYF
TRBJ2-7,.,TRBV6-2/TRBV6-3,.,TGTGCCAGCAGTCCCATGGAACCACCCTGCGAGCAGTACTTC,CASSPMEPPCEQYF
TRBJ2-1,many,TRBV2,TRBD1,TGTGCCAGCAGCACGACAGGGGATTTATTGTTCTTC,CASSTTGDLLFF
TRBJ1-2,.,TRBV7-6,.,TGTGCCAGCAGCTTAGTAGCAGGCACCTCTGGCTACACCTTC,CASSLVAGTSGYTF
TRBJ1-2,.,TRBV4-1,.,TGCGCCAGCAGCCAAGACGTAAACTCCAAACTGGGACAAGGCTACACCTTC,CASSQDVNSKLGQGYTF
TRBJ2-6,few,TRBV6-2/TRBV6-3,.,TGTGCCAGCAGAGCGGCCGGGGCCAACGTCCTGACTTTC,CASRAAGANVLTF
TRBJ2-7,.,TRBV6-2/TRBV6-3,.,TGTGCCACCCAGGACGGAGACTCCTACGAGCAGTACTTC,CATQDGDSYEQYF
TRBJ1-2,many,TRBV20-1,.,TGCAGTGCTGGTTTCAGCGGGGGGAGCGACTATGGCTACACCTTC,CSAGFSGGSDYGYTF
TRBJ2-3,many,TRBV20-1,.,TGCAGTGTGGAAACGTCTGGAACAGATACGCAGTATTTT,CSVETSGTDTQYF
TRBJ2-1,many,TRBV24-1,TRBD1,TGTGCCACCAGTCCTGGACAGGGGGCAAGGGAGCAGTTCTTC,CATSPGQGAREQFF
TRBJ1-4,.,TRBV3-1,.,TGTGCCAGCAGCCCATCGTGGGTCGGTAATGAAAAACTGTTTTTT,CASSPSWVGNEKLFF
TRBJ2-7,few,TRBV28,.,TGTGCCAGCAGTCGCCGGACAGTGGCCCCCTACGAGCAGTACTTC,CASSRRTVAPYEQYF
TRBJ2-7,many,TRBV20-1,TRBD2,TGCAGTGCGCAGCGGGGGGACTCCTACGAGCAGTACTTC,CSAQRGDSYEQYF
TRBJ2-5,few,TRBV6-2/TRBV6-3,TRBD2,TGTGCCAGCAGGACCGCCCCTTCGACTAGCGGGGTAGATGAGCAGTACTTC,CASRTAPSTSGVDEQYF
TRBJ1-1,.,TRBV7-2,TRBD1,TGTGCCAGCAGCTTTGACAGGGCCACTGAAGCTTTCTTT,CASSFDRATEAFF
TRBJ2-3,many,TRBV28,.,TGTGCCAGCATCCCCAGTAGAGGGGCTCCCACAGATACGCAGTATTTT,CASIPSRGAPTDTQYF